What follows are 21 T cell receptor beta chains derived from one specimen sequenced in a study of control samples from healthy donors and cancer patients. Using immunoSEQ multiplex PCR, the repertoire was profiled, and TCRdb retains in-frame clones only, with some absent. The repertoire has some 130,000 clones, 75% to 95% of them found once; the top ten carry around 2.5%. The specimen sequenced was blood. The receptors were sampled from a young man in good health.

The chain combines TRBV28 with TRBJ2-7, with D unresolved. V shed 5 bases and J shed 2 bases, with 13 bases lying between them. The CDR3 covers 14 residues. CDR1 is MDHEN and CDR2 is SYDVKM in the germline V gene. CDR3 residues: CASSPKTYTYEQYF. The CDR3 DNA reads TGTGCCAGCAGTCCAAAGACATATACCTACGAGCAGTACTTC.

The gene calls are TRBV4-1 and TRBJ2-1; no definite D call. The CDR3 is 12 amino acids. CDR1 MGHRA and CDR2 YSYEKL come from the germline V gene. V lost 3 bases and J 4 bases, leaving 4 bases between the germline ends. CDR3 region: CASSQIYNEQFF. The CDR3 DNA reads TGCGCCAGCAGCCAGATATACAATGAGCAGTTCTTC.

The table lists this clone with a count of one. This chain uses TRBV4-1 with TRBJ2-4; possibly TRBD2 for D (6 bases). V was clipped by 2 bases and J by 3 bases, with 8 bases between them. Per germline, CDR1 MGHRA and CDR2 YSYEKL. CDR3 length: 14 amino acids. Written as DNA, the CDR3 is TGCGCCAGCAGCCAACCGACTAGCAAAAACATTCAGTACTTC. Translation: CASSQPTSKNIQYF.

The chain is built from TRBV7-2 and TRBJ2-5, with TRBD1 matching 7 bases. This CDR3 is built from 16 residues. The ends lost 5 bases at V and 1 base at J; junction bases unmatched: 10. Germline V gene lookup returns CDR1 SGHTA and CDR2 FQGNSA. The CDR3 region is CASSPGGRRGQETQYF. The CDR3 nucleotides read TGTGCCAGCAGCCCAGGGGGTAGAAGGGGCCAAGAGACCCAGTACTTC.

V and J are TRBV28 and TRBJ1-5; the D is unclear. From germline, CDR1 is MDHEN and CDR2 SYDVKM. The CDR3 has 15 amino acids. V was clipped by 5 bases and J by 0 bases, with 11 bases between them. The CDR3: CASSQTDYSNQPQHF. CDR3 nucleotides: TGTGCCAGCAGTCAGACTGATTATAGCAATCAGCCCCAGCATTTT. Filled out from reference TRBV28 and TRBJ1-5, the complete variable domain reads DVKVTQSSRYLVKRTGEKVFLECVQDMDHENMFWYRQDPGLGLRLIYFSYDVKMKEKGDIPEGYSVSREKKERFSLILESASTNQTSMYLCASSQTDYSNQPQHFGDGTRLSIL.

This clone was picked up one time. The chain combines TRBV30 with TRBJ2-1; tentatively, D is TRBD2 (7 bases). Germline lookup yields CDR1 GTSNPN and CDR2 SVGIG (reference sequence). The V end lost 4 bases, the J end lost 9 bases, and 16 bases lay between the germline ends. The CDR3 length is 13 residues. Written as DNA, the CDR3 is TGTGCCTGGAATAGTAGGGGGGGACTTGAGCAGTTCTTC. It is translated as CAWNSRGGLEQFF.

The gene calls are TRBV6-2 or TRBV6-3 and TRBJ2-1; TRBD2 matches 9 bases. V dropped 6 bases and J dropped 0; count of bases not matched to a gene: 15. The germline V gene encodes CDR1 MNHEY and CDR2 SVGEGT. This CDR3 has 19 residues. The CDR3 coding sequence is TGTGCCAGCAGCCCCCGGCTAGCGGGACCTGAGGGCTCCTACAATGAGCAGTTCTTC. Translated: CASSPRLAGPEGSYNEQFF.

This clone appeared once. The chain uses TRBV7-9 and TRBJ1-6, with D hard to call. The V end lost 4 bases, the J end lost 0 bases, and 10 bases lay between the germline ends. The CDR3 totals 16 residues. Per the germline V gene, CDR1 is SEHNR and CDR2 is FQNEAQ (reference sequence). The CDR3 DNA sequence: TGTGCCAGCAGCTCGGACGGAAGCTCCTATAATTCACCCCTCCACTTT. Its protein product is CASSSDGSSYNSPLHF.

V usage is TRBV7-8 and J usage is TRBJ1-1; maybe TRBD1 (5 bases). The CDR3 contains 15 residues. Trimming took 2 bases from V and 8 from J, leaving 18 bases between them. Germline V lookup: CDR1 SGHVS, CDR2 FQNEAQ. CDR3 residues: CASSLSFPTAEEAFF. The CDR3 nucleotides are TGTGCCAGCAGCTTATCCTTCCCGACAGCCGAGGAAGCTTTCTTT.

V gene TRBV2 combines with J gene TRBJ2-5, with TRBD2 matching over 10 bases. This CDR3 is built from 16 residues. Germline assignment: CDR1 SNHLY and CDR2 FYNNEI. The V and J ends lost 5 bases and 5 bases, in that order; junction bases with no gene match: 11. The CDR3: CASSYDSGRSGETQYF. The CDR3 region has the DNA TGTGCCAGCAGTTACGATAGCGGGAGGTCGGGGGAGACCCAGTACTTC.

This chain uses TRBV5-1 with TRBJ2-2; D is perhaps TRBD1 or TRBD2 (6 bases each). Germline loops: CDR1 SGHRS, CDR2 YFSETQ. Trimming took off 4 bases at V and 4 bases at J, with 14 bases between the two ends. This CDR3 is built from 15 residues. Here the CDR3 reads CASSPEWGATGELFF. The DNA of the CDR3 is TGCGCCAGCAGCCCGGAATGGGGGGCCACCGGGGAGCTGTTTTTT.

The V and J genes are TRBV18 and TRBJ2-3; 12 bases align to TRBD2. The CDR3 runs 16 residues. Per germline, CDR1 KGHSH and CDR2 LQKENI. The trim removed 6 bases at V and 3 bases at J, leaving 7 bases unmatched. CDR3 protein: CASSPSGGGSTDTQYF. The CDR3 DNA reads as TGTGCCAGCTCCCCTAGCGGGGGGGGATCAACAGATACGCAGTATTTT.

Here the CDR3 reads CASSARQGHYYEQYF. In nucleotides, the CDR3 is TGTGCCAGTAGTGCTCGACAGGGGCACTACTACGAGCAGTACTTC. The chain recombines TRBV19 with TRBJ2-7; 8 nucleotides align to TRBD1. The germline V gene encodes CDR1 LNHDA and CDR2 SQIVND (reference sequence). This CDR3 has 15 amino acids. V shed 5 bases and J 3 bases; nucleotides not matched to a gene: 9.

The V and J genes are TRBV4-1 and TRBJ1-4; TRBD1 matches 7 bases. CDR3 length equals 16 residues. V was pared by 0 bases and J by 12 bases, with 13 bases of the junction left unmatched. Germline V gene sequence: CDR1 MGHRA, CDR2 YSYEKL. Here the CDR3 reads CASSQERGQGYSELFF. CDR3 coding DNA: TGCGCCAGCAGCCAAGAGAGGGGGCAGGGATATTCGGAACTGTTTTTT.

The rearrangement joins TRBV30 to TRBJ2-5; TRBD2 matches at 9 bases. The CDR3 is 13 amino acids. CDR1 and CDR2 from the germline V gene are GTSNPN and SVGIG (reference sequence). The V segment lost 8 bases and the J segment 4 bases; nucleotides outside the gene matches: 8. Here the CDR3 DNA reads TGTGCCGTGCGCGGGAGGGGACGAGAGACCCAGTACTTC. It yields the protein CAVRGRGRETQYF.

The CDR3 DNA is TGTGCCAGCAGTGAAGTTAGGGACACTGAAGCTTTCTTT. Its protein product is CASSEVRDTEAFF. V is TRBV2 and J is TRBJ1-1; D is unresolved. Germline V gene lookup returns CDR1 SNHLY and CDR2 FYNNEI. Trimming pared 1 base from V and 3 bases from J, leaving 6 bases between. The length of the CDR3 is 13 residues.

The chain couples TRBV7-3 to TRBJ2-1; 13 positions agree with TRBD2. The junction had 3 bases not matched to a gene; V was cut back by 5 bases and J by 5 bases. Germline-derived CDR1 and CDR2 are SGHTA and FQGTGA. The CDR3 totals 15 residues. CDR3: CASSLGLAGDNEQFF. DNA for the CDR3: TGTGCCAGCAGCCTAGGACTAGCGGGAGACAATGAGCAGTTCTTC.

This chain uses TRBV30 with TRBJ2-1; 9 bases map to TRBD1. The J segment lost 3 bases and the V segment lost 4 bases, leaving 7 bases of the junction unmatched. Germline V gives CDR1 GTSNPN, CDR2 SVGIG (reference sequence). The CDR3 runs to 15 residues. The CDR3 region is CAWTPTDRGYNEQFF. CDR3 bases: TGTGCCTGGACCCCTACGGACAGGGGCTACAATGAGCAGTTCTTC.

The chain couples TRBV24-1 to TRBJ1-1; D possibly corresponds to TRBD1 (5 bases). The CDR3 sequence is 15 residues long. Germline V lookup: CDR1 KGHDR, CDR2 SFDVKD. Between the trimmed V and J ends, which lost 2 bases and 4 bases, there was a span of 13 bases. The CDR3 nucleotides read TGTGCCACCAGTGATTCAAGGCAGGGTGGCACTGAAGCTTTCTTT. Translated: CATSDSRQGGTEAFF.

The V and J genes are TRBV7-3 and TRBJ2-3; D remains ambiguous. This CDR3 has 13 amino acids. V was trimmed by 2 bases and J by 6 bases, leaving 9 bases between them. Germline-derived CDR1 and CDR2 are SGHTA and FQGTGA. CDR3 in DNA: TGTGCCAGCAGCTTAGGGTCCATGGATACGCAGTATTTT. Residues: CASSLGSMDTQYF. The whole variable domain, filled in from reference TRBV7-3 and TRBJ2-3, reads GAGVSQTPSNKVTEKGKYVELRCDPISGHTALYWYRQSLGQGPEFLIYFQGTGAADDSGLPNDRFFAVRPEGSVSTLKIQRTERGDSAVYLCASSLGSMDTQYFGPGTRLTVL.

The genes are TRBV19 and TRBJ2-7, with 8 bases that match TRBD2. The trim removed 7 bases at V and 2 bases at J, leaving 10 bases unmatched. The CDR3 consists of 15 residues. The germline CDR1 and CDR2 sequences are LNHDA and SQIVND (reference sequence). In nucleotides, the CDR3 is TGTGCCAGTACCCCGGGGCGGGGGGCCACCTACGAGCAGTACTTC. Translated, it gives CASTPGRGATYEQYF.